Only a few counts were recorded for the clone carrying this TCR beta chain. The antigen is undetermined. A far larger clone is one base from this, pointing to a likely read error. The data were obtained in a study of shared clonotypes between healthy human individuals. Donors included only healthy HIV-negative adults lacking recent acute infections or vaccinations. Study conclusions and caveats: Sampling used blood alone; tissue repertoires probably differ.

Unsorted PBMC DNA was sequenced on ten immunoSEQ deep assay plates. How the authors handled the data: There were no quality scores in the junction-only immunoSEQ sequences, so filtering differed. Generated by immunoSEQ multiplex PCR, the TCRdb table keeps only in-frame clones and is missing some. That table furnishes V, J and clone size, whereas the DNA furnished D and trimming. The table shows some 500,000 clones, with around 77% occurring only once. The CDR3 length is 14 residues. Germline loops: CDR1 GTSNPN, CDR2 SVGIG (reference sequence). The chain employs TRBV30 and TRBJ1-1; D gene uncertain. Sequencing input: PBMCs. The sequence derives from a woman in her 40s in good health. Some clones in this sample may be carry-over from other donors' samples. CDR3 protein: CAWSKPRFATEASF. In nucleotides, the CDR3 is TGTGCCTGGTCCAAACCCAGGTTCGCGACTGAAGCTTCCTTT.